What follows are 28 T cell receptor beta chains derived from one specimen sequenced in a study of T-cell memory formation after mild COVID-19. One entry per CDR3 protein results from TCRdb running MiXCR on the 5' RACE reads. Counted here are under 70,000 distinct CDR3 sequences, roughly 9.9% occurring once; the ten biggest clones make up approximately 1%. Specimen: PBMCs or a T cell subset sorted from them (not recorded which). Receptor source: a man younger than 35 who had mild COVID-19 (a few samples of this study predate the infection). Cell type and time point are not known.

This clonotype was seen at least ten times. This rearrangement joins TRBV7-8 to TRBJ2-5; the D gene is possibly TRBD1 (6 bases). Trimming removed 2 bases from V and 9 bases from J, with 13 bases in between. The CDR3 has 13 amino acids. Germline V gives CDR1 SGHVS, CDR2 FQNEAQ. The CDR3 DNA is TGTGCCAGCAGCTTACCCCGACAGGACTCCCAGTACTTC. Its translation: CASSLPRQDSQYF.

This clonotype has a handful of counts. The V call is TRBV6-5, the J call TRBJ1-5; 7 positions agree with TRBD1. The CDR3 is 17 residues long. From germline, CDR1 is MNHEY and CDR2 SVGAGI. V lost 6 bases, J lost 5 bases, and 16 bases stayed unmatched. In DNA form, the CDR3 reads TGTGCCAGCAGCTATCCCCCCGGACAGGCGGGGTATCAGCCCCAGCATTTT. This codes for CASSYPPGQAGYQPQHF.

In this sample, this clonotype turned up a few times. The chain recombines TRBV7-2 with TRBJ2-3; TRBD1 matches at 10 bases. Germline V CDR1 and CDR2: SGHTA, FQGNSA. V lost 5 bases and J lost 7; bases outside the gene matches: 6. The length of the CDR3 is 14 residues. DNA of the CDR3: TGTGCCAGCAGCCCAGGACAGGGGGAATATACGCAGTATTTT. It specifies CASSPGQGEYTQYF.

This clonotype occurred many times. The rearrangement joins TRBV7-2 to TRBJ1-2; D uncertain. Between the trimmed V and J ends, which lost 6 bases and 4 bases, there was a span of 12 bases. The CDR3 length is 13 residues. Germline lookup yields CDR1 SGHTA and CDR2 FQGNSA. DNA of the CDR3: TGTGCCAGCAGTCAAGACATGTCCTATGGCTACACCTTC. This translates into CASSQDMSYGYTF.

This clonotype has a count of ten or more. The chain carries TRBV5-1 and TRBJ1-4; 11 bases are shared with TRBD1. Germline values: CDR1 SGHRS, CDR2 YFSETQ. After removal of 4 bases from V and 7 bases from J, the junction contained 3 bases not matched to a gene. CDR3 length: 14 amino acids. The CDR3 reads CASSRDRGSEKLFF. The CDR3 coding sequence is TGCGCCAGCAGCAGGGACAGGGGGAGTGAAAAACTGTTTTTT.

The chain couples TRBV9 to TRBJ2-1; 7 positions match TRBD1. This CDR3 has 16 residues. Looked up from germline, CDR1 is SGDLS and CDR2 is YYNGEE. V shed 3 bases and J 2 bases; nucleotides not matched to a gene: 8. The CDR3: CASSARGTQTYNEQFF. CDR3 in DNA: TGTGCCAGCAGCGCCAGGGGGACGCAAACCTACAATGAGCAGTTCTTC.

Here the CDR3 DNA reads TGTGCCAGCAGGTTCCCTTGGAACAATGAGCAGTTCTTC. Translated, it gives CASRFPWNNEQFF. This sequence joins TRBV12-3 or TRBV12-4 and TRBJ2-1; D ambiguous. Trimming took 6 bases from V and 5 from J, leaving 11 bases between them. The CDR3 runs to 13 residues.

This clonotype was detected only a few times. The chain recombines TRBV5-1 with TRBJ1-1, with a possible D match to TRBD1 (6 bases). Germline-derived CDR1 and CDR2 are SGHRS and YFSETQ. The CDR3 has 14 amino acids. Trimming pared 4 bases from V and 4 bases from J, leaving 14 bases between. The CDR3 region has the DNA TGCGCCAGCAGCGGCAGGGGTGGCGGCACTGAAGCTTTCTTT. Translated, it gives CASSGRGGGTEAFF.

This clonotype has a handful of counts. This chain connects TRBV29-1 to TRBJ1-1; D is unclear. V was pared by 3 bases and J by 3 bases, with 8 bases between. Germline CDR1 is SQVTM and CDR2 is ANQGSEA. This CDR3 has 12 residues. The CDR3 region has the DNA TGCAGCGTTGATGACGGGCACACTGAAGCTTTCTTT. Protein: CSVDDGHTEAFF.

This clonotype has more than one count but fewer than ten. The V call is TRBV11-2, the J call TRBJ1-1; D not certain. Looked up from germline, CDR1 is SGHAT and CDR2 is FQNNGV. V gave up 0 bases and J gave up 1 base, with 9 bases separating them. The CDR3 contains 15 residues. Here the CDR3 DNA reads TGTGCCAGCAGCTTAGATTGGTCTCCGAACACTGAAGCTTTCTTT. Its translation: CASSLDWSPNTEAFF.

This clonotype was seen more than once but under ten times. The rearrangement joins TRBV24-1 to TRBJ2-3; 12 positions match TRBD2. J gave up 3 bases and V 5 bases, and 2 bases lay outside the gene matches. CDR1 KGHDR and CDR2 SFDVKD come from the germline V gene. The CDR3 has 15 residues. Written as DNA, the CDR3 is TGTGCCACCAGTGTCGGGACTAGCGGGACAGATACGCAGTATTTT. This gives the protein CATSVGTSGTDTQYF.

The chain carries TRBV5-1 and TRBJ2-2; D call uncertain. Between the trimmed V and J ends, which lost 5 bases and 5 bases, there was a span of 16 bases. The length of the CDR3 is 15 residues. CDR1 SGHRS and CDR2 YFSETQ come from the germline V gene. The CDR3 loop is CASSPILGGTGELFF. The CDR3 DNA follows: TGCGCCAGCAGTCCCATTCTCGGCGGTACCGGGGAGCTGTTTTTT.

This clonotype was picked up a small number of times. The J gene is TRBJ1-1, the V gene TRBV20-1; D is uncertain. From germline, CDR1 is DFQATT and CDR2 SNEGSKA (reference sequence). The V end was cut by 0 bases, the J end by 3 bases, with 17 bases between. The CDR3 has 16 amino acids. The CDR3 spells CSARDLMRAGDTEAFF. The CDR3, as DNA: TGCAGTGCTAGAGATCTCATGCGAGCGGGCGACACTGAAGCTTTCTTT.

This chain connects TRBV25-1 to TRBJ1-2, with D possibly TRBD1 on 5 matching bases. This CDR3 spans 14 amino acids. The V and J ends lost 4 bases and 8 bases respectively, with 17 bases between them. The V gene's germline CDR1 is MGHDK and CDR2 SYGVNS. The CDR3 DNA follows: TGTGCCAGCAGTGGGACGGGAGCCGGGGGAGGCTACACCTTC. Its translation: CASSGTGAGGGYTF.

In this sample, this clonotype turned up many times. CDR3 sequence: CASRNQGAKNIQYF. The DNA of the CDR3 is TGTGCCAGCAGGAACCAGGGAGCCAAAAACATTCAGTACTTC. The chain links TRBV2 to TRBJ2-4, with D possibly TRBD1 on 5 matching bases. Germline V gives CDR1 SNHLY, CDR2 FYNNEI. This CDR3 region has 14 residues. With 6 bases removed from V and 0 bases from J, the gap between germline ends came to 9 bases.

The chain has TRBV5-1 and TRBJ2-2; D may be TRBD1 (6 bases). The germline CDR1 and CDR2 sequences are SGHRS and YFSETQ. The CDR3 extends over 15 amino acids. V was clipped by 2 bases and J by 2 bases, with 10 bases between them. The CDR3: CASSFRDINTGELFF. DNA for the CDR3: TGCGCCAGCAGCTTCCGGGACATCAACACCGGGGAGCTGTTTTTT.

The CDR3 nucleotides read TGTGCCAGCAGTCAAACAGGGGGCAGTTCACCCCTCCACTTT. Encoded protein: CASSQTGGSSPLHF. The chain joins TRBV12-3 or TRBV12-4 to TRBJ1-6, with 9 bases fitting TRBD1. The CDR3 extends over 14 amino acids. Trimming took 5 bases from V and 9 from J; bases not matched to a gene: 5.

This clonotype was recorded at least ten times. The chain has TRBV12-3 or TRBV12-4 and TRBJ2-2; 11 nucleotides match TRBD2. After removal of 8 bases from V and 4 bases from J, the junction contained 9 bases not matched to a gene. The CDR3 extends over 16 amino acids. CDR3 sequence (DNA): TGTGCCAGCCGACTAGCGGGGACATCCCTCACCGGGGAGCTGTTTTTT. Translating gives CASRLAGTSLTGELFF.

This clonotype occurred many times. This chain joins TRBV7-9 and TRBJ2-5; a weak D match, TRBD2 (6 bases). The CDR3 contains 14 residues. In germline, CDR1 is SEHNR, CDR2 FQNEAQ (reference sequence). V lost 5 bases and J lost 1, with 11 bases in between. CDR3 in amino acids: CASSPGTVQETQYF. The CDR3 coding sequence is TGTGCCAGCAGCCCCGGGACTGTCCAAGAGACCCAGTACTTC.

This clonotype was seen more than once but under ten times. This chain connects TRBV11-2 to TRBJ2-5; a weak D match, TRBD1 (6 bases). Germline V gene data show CDR1 as SGHAT and CDR2 as FQNNGV. V was pared by 1 base and J by 5 bases, with 17 bases between. CDR3 length: 16 residues. CDR3 sequence: CASSLAQGRGPETQYF. The CDR3 DNA reads TGTGCCAGCAGCTTAGCCCAGGGGCGAGGGCCGGAGACCCAGTACTTC. The whole variable domain, remainder taken from reference TRBV11-2 and TRBJ2-5, is EAGVAQSPRYKIIEKRQSVAFWCNPISGHATLYWYQQILGQGPKLLIQFQNNGVVDDSQLPKDRFSAERLKGVDSTLKIQPAKLEDSAVYLCASSLAQGRGPETQYFGPGTRLLVL.

The chain combines TRBV7-2 with TRBJ1-5, with D hard to call. CDR1 and CDR2 (germline): SGHTA, FQGNSA. V gave up 5 bases and J gave up 5 bases, with 7 bases separating them. CDR3 length: 12 amino acids. In nucleotides, the CDR3 is TGTGCCAGCAGCCTATATTATCAGCCCCAGCATTTT. Translated: CASSLYYQPQHF. Supplemented by reference TRBV7-2 and TRBJ1-5, the full variable domain reads GAGVSQSPSNKVTEKGKDVELRCDPISGHTALYWYRQSLGQGLEFLIYFQGNSAPDKSGLPSDRFSAERTGGSVSTLTIQRTQQEDSAVYLCASSLYYQPQHFGDGTRLSIL.

The gene calls are TRBV5-6 and TRBJ2-5; 8 nucleotides align to TRBD2. The CDR3 is 15 amino acids. With 3 bases clipped from V and 5 bases from J, the junction kept 9 bases outside the gene matches. Germline CDR1 SGHDT, CDR2 YYEEEE. The CDR3 DNA follows: TGTGCCAGCAGCTCCGCGGGAGGTGAGGGGGAGACCCAGTACTTC. Translating it yields CASSSAGGEGETQYF.

V gene TRBV5-5 combines with J gene TRBJ2-3, with D tentatively TRBD1 (6 bases). Per the germline V gene, CDR1 is SGHKS and CDR2 is YYEKEE (reference sequence). The CDR3 has 15 residues. V lost 0 bases and J 5 bases, leaving 13 bases between the germline ends. CDR3 loop: CASSLAVGAQDTQYF. DNA for the CDR3: TGTGCCAGCAGCTTGGCCGTGGGGGCCCAAGATACGCAGTATTTT.

The V and J genes are TRBV4-2 and TRBJ2-5; 12 nucleotides align to TRBD2. V gave up 2 bases and J gave up 4 bases; unmatched junction bases: 2. The CDR3 has 15 amino acids. CDR1 is LGHNA, CDR2 YNFKEQ, per germline. This CDR3 reads CASSQPLAGGETQYF. CDR3 DNA sequence: TGTGCCAGCAGCCAACCACTAGCGGGAGGAGAGACCCAGTACTTC.

The chain uses TRBV10-3 and TRBJ2-2; 7 bases fit TRBD1. Looked up from germline, CDR1 is ENHRY and CDR2 is SYGVKD. Losses at the gene ends were 5 bases for V and 3 bases for J; bases not matched to a gene: 3. CDR3 length equals 14 residues. In nucleotides, the CDR3 is TGTGCCATCAGTTTGACAGGGCACACCGGGGAGCTGTTTTTT. Translated: CAISLTGHTGELFF.

This clonotype was counted a few times. The V and J genes are TRBV4-3 and TRBJ2-3; D is undetermined. Germline V CDR1 and CDR2: LGHNA, YSLEER. The CDR3 is 15 amino acids. V lost 5 bases to trimming and J lost 0 bases, with 12 bases between them. The CDR3 DNA reads as TGCGCCAGCAGCGAAAGGAGAGCTAGCACAGATACGCAGTATTTT. Translation gives CASSERRASTDTQYF.

This clonotype was detected ten times or more. The chain recombines TRBV29-1 with TRBJ2-7; D uncertain. Trimming pared 5 bases from V and 7 bases from J, leaving 12 bases between. The CDR3 is 11 amino acids. Germline V lookup: CDR1 SQVTM, CDR2 ANQGSEA. The CDR3 DNA reads TGCAGCGTTTCGAATGTGGGGGAGCAGTACGTC. Residues: CSVSNVGEQYV.

This clonotype was observed a handful of times. The J gene is TRBJ2-7, the V gene TRBV6-2 or TRBV6-3; D remains unclear. Germline values: CDR1 MNHEY, CDR2 SVGEGT. This CDR3 contains 12 residues. Trimming stripped 7 bases from V and 4 bases from J, with 11 bases between. CDR3 residues: CASKDLNYEQYF. The CDR3 DNA is TGTGCCAGCAAAGACCTAAATTACGAGCAGTACTTC.